A selection of T cell receptor beta chains follows, all from one sample in a study of blood T cell repertoires in COVID-19. The method was immunoSEQ multiplex PCR; TCRdb's version includes in-frame clones alone and lacks a portion of them. Of about 380,000 clones listed, 75% to 90% are singletons. Sequenced input: peripheral blood. Receptors were obtained from a woman between 18 and 30 years old with acute or convalescent COVID-19. The CDR3 runs from the conserved cysteine through the conserved F or W. Fields, in order: V gene, D gene, CDR3 length, CDR3 protein. A D gene is named only where the DNA matches it firmly.

V: TRBV27
D: TRBD2
length: 13
CDR3: CASSSGTSGRQYF

V: TRBV5-1
D: TRBD2
length: 17
CDR3: CASSLALAGGLGNEQFF

V: TRBV7-4
D: TRBD2
length: 15
CDR3: CASSALAGVQDTQYF

V: TRBV6-1
D: .
length: 14
CDR3: CASSYSPGATEAFF

V: TRBV5-1
D: TRBD2
length: 17
CDR3: CASSLELLAGSLNEQFF

V: TRBV30
D: TRBD1
length: 14
CDR3: CAWGTGTGLWEQYF

V: TRBV4-1
D: TRBD2
length: 18
CDR3: CASSQDVQRGNGRDTQYF

V: TRBV5-6
D: .
length: 15
CDR3: CASSLLRATIYGYTF

V: TRBV29-1
D: TRBD2
length: 15
CDR3: CSVEGLGRGDNEQFF

V: TRBV6-6
D: .
length: 14
CDR3: CASSSPTGFYEQYF

V: TRBV13
D: .
length: 16
CDR3: CASSTGGEGAQNEQFF

V: TRBV7-2
D: TRBD1
length: 15
CDR3: CASSIQDRPSYEQYF

V: TRBV11-2
D: TRBD1
length: 14
CDR3: CASSLGQGNQPQHF

V: TRBV6-5
D: TRBD1
length: 15
CDR3: CASGGRGRLFTEAFF

V: TRBV12-3/TRBV12-4
D: TRBD1
length: 13
CDR3: CASSQTGHQPQHF

V: TRBV6-5
D: TRBD1
length: 15
CDR3: CASSFGQGLAYEQYF

V: TRBV7-8
D: .
length: 13
CDR3: CASSLKGTGELFF

V: TRBV27
D: TRBD1
length: 14
CDR3: CASRGQGEQSPLHF

V: TRBV28
D: TRBD1
length: 14
CDR3: CASSTRTGGDIQYF

V: TRBV7-3
D: TRBD2
length: 15
CDR3: CASSPTGLAEETQYF

V: TRBV28
D: TRBD2
length: 15
CDR3: CASSLAETSRNIQYF

V: TRBV5-1
D: TRBD1
length: 13
CDR3: CASSSQGLEKLFF

V: TRBV20-1
D: .
length: 10
CDR3: CSALPGELFF

V: TRBV3-1/TRBV3-2
D: .
length: 14
CDR3: CASSQDPSHEKLFF

V: TRBV10-3
D: TRBD1
length: 13
CDR3: CANSGQENYGYTF

V: TRBV10-2
D: TRBD1
length: 15
CDR3: CASRTTGESNEKLFF

V: TRBV3-1/TRBV3-2
D: .
length: 12
CDR3: CASSPRDSPLHF

V: TRBV3-1/TRBV3-2
D: TRBD1
length: 19
CDR3: CASSLARRGPGQGYSIQYF

V: TRBV6-5
D: .
length: 13
CDR3: CASISPTVYGYTF

V: TRBV7-8
D: .
length: 13
CDR3: CASSLARVQPQHF

V: TRBV4-2
D: .
length: 14
CDR3: CASSLDLAKNIQYF

V: TRBV5-6
D: TRBD1
length: 14
CDR3: CASSFDRGSTEAFF